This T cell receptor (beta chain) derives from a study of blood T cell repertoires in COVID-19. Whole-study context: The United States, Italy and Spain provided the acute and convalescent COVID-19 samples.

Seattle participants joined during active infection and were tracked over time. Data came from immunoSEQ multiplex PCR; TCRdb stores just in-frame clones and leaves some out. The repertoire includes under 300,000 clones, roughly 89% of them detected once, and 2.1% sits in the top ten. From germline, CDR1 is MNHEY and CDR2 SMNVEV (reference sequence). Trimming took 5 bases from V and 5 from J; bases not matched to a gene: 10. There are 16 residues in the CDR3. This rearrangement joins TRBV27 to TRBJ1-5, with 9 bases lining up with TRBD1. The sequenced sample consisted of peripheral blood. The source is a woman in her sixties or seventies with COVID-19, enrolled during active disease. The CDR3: CASSPGQGPYDQPQHF. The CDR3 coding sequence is TGTGCCAGCAGTCCGGGACAGGGACCCTACGATCAGCCCCAGCATTTT.